This entry lists 20 T cell receptor beta chains sequenced from one sample in a study of control samples from healthy donors and cancer patients. The table came from immunoSEQ multiplex PCR; TCRdb's copy has only in-frame clones and leaves some out. The sample has 100,000 or so clones; around 89% are singletons. The sequenced sample consisted of blood. The source is a man aged 30-40 years in good health.

The V call is TRBV6-5, the J call TRBJ2-7; D perhaps matches TRBD2 (5 bases). Germline V CDR1 and CDR2: MNHEY, SVGAGI. Trimming took off 8 bases at V and 2 bases at J, with 16 bases between the two ends. The CDR3 sequence is 14 residues long. The CDR3 loop is CASAPQRKTYEQYF. CDR3 bases: TGTGCCAGCGCGCCTCAGCGGAAAACCTACGAGCAGTACTTC.

This sequence joins TRBV9 and TRBJ2-2; 7 bases are shared with TRBD1. CDR3 length equals 14 residues. Germline CDR1 SGDLS, CDR2 YYNGEE. The V segment lost 3 bases and the J segment 4 bases; nucleotides outside the gene matches: 3. CDR3 loop: CASSGDSLTGELFF. Here the CDR3 DNA reads TGTGCCAGCAGCGGGGACAGCCTCACCGGGGAGCTGTTTTTT.

The chain joins TRBV27 to TRBJ2-5; 9 bases map to TRBD2. The CDR3 totals 15 residues. Trimming removed 6 bases from V and 2 bases from J; junction bases left unmatched: 7. Germline assignment: CDR1 MNHEY and CDR2 SMNVEV (reference sequence). Written as DNA, the CDR3 is TGTGCCAGCAGACTTCTCGGACTAGCGCAAGAGACCCAGTACTTC. This encodes CASRLLGLAQETQYF.

This chain connects TRBV28 to TRBJ2-7, with D maybe TRBD1 (6 bases). V lost 6 bases to trimming and J lost 4 bases, with 19 bases between them. The CDR3 is made up of 15 amino acids. The germline CDR1 and CDR2 sequences are MDHEN and SYDVKM. CDR3 sequence: CASSRPGTTSYEQYF. In DNA, the CDR3 is TGTGCCAGCAGCCGGCCGGGGACAACTTCTTACGAGCAGTACTTC.

The genes are TRBV6-2 or TRBV6-3 and TRBJ2-5, with D unclear. Trimming took off 6 bases at V and 5 bases at J, with 13 bases between the two ends. Germline CDR1 and CDR2: MNHEY and SVGEGT. The CDR3 covers 13 residues. Here the CDR3 DNA reads TGTGCCAGCAGCCTTCTTAACCGGGAGACCCAGTACTTC. This codes for CASSLLNRETQYF.

The V gene is TRBV5-6, the J gene TRBJ1-4, with 10 positions matching TRBD1. Germline V CDR1 and CDR2: SGHDT, YYEEEE. The trim removed 4 bases at V and 7 bases at J, leaving 4 bases unmatched. The CDR3 consists of 14 residues. The chain's CDR3 is CASSHGTGAEKLFF. Here the CDR3 DNA reads TGTGCCAGCAGCCACGGGACAGGGGCTGAAAAACTGTTTTTT.

DNA for the CDR3: TGTGCCAGCAGCCCGGGACACCTTAGCAATCAGCCCCAGCATTTT. Amino acids: CASSPGHLSNQPQHF. The chain employs TRBV6-2 or TRBV6-3 and TRBJ1-5; TRBD1 is a possible D gene (6 bases). The CDR3 runs 15 residues. Germline V gene sequence: CDR1 MNHEY, CDR2 SVGEGT. V was trimmed by 6 bases and J by 0 bases, leaving 12 bases between them.

The chain is built from TRBV24-1 and TRBJ1-1; no firm D call. The CDR3 is made up of 12 amino acids. Germline V gives CDR1 KGHDR, CDR2 SFDVKD. V was pared by 7 bases and J by 6 bases, with 11 bases between. The CDR3 DNA follows: TGTGCCACCAGGGGGTTTGGTGCTGAAGCTTTCTTT. It specifies CATRGFGAEAFF.

The J gene is TRBJ2-7, the V gene TRBV28, with 9 bases aligning to TRBD2. J gave up 1 base and V 6 bases, and 4 bases lay outside the gene matches. Germline lookup yields CDR1 MDHEN and CDR2 SYDVKM. There are 14 residues in the CDR3. The CDR3 nucleotides read TGTGCCAGCAGAGGAGCGGGAGGTTCCTACGAGCAGTACTTC. Translating gives CASRGAGGSYEQYF.

The chain links TRBV7-7 to TRBJ2-2; TRBD1 agrees at 8 bases. Losses at the gene ends were 3 bases for V and 4 bases for J; bases not matched to a gene: 4. Germline lookup yields CDR1 SSHAT and CDR2 FNYEAQ (reference sequence). The CDR3 has 15 residues. Here the CDR3 DNA reads TGTGCCAGCAGCTTCGACAGGGGCACCACCGGGGAGCTGTTTTTT. Residues: CASSFDRGTTGELFF.

The chain is built from TRBV5-1 and TRBJ1-5; D may be TRBD1 (5 bases). Germline-derived CDR1 and CDR2 are SGHRS and YFSETQ. V shed 3 bases and J shed 0 bases, with 10 bases lying between them. The CDR3 consists of 15 residues. CDR3 in amino acids: CASSSGDGSNQPQHF. In nucleotides, the CDR3 is TGCGCCAGCAGCTCCGGGGACGGTAGCAATCAGCCCCAGCATTTT.

This clone was counted once. This chain uses TRBV9 with TRBJ1-2; D gene ambiguous. The CDR3 is 14 amino acids. Trimming removed 0 bases at V and 1 base at J, with 7 bases between. Germline loops: CDR1 SGDLS, CDR2 YYNGEE. As DNA, the CDR3 is TGTGCCAGCAGCGTAGTGAATAGTAACTATGGCTACACCTTC. Amino acid sequence: CASSVVNSNYGYTF.

The chain is built from TRBV7-9 and TRBJ2-4; D not resolved. The CDR3 sequence is 14 residues long. The germline CDR1 and CDR2 sequences are SEHNR and FQNEAQ (reference sequence). Trimming pared 0 bases from V and 1 base from J, leaving 4 bases between. CDR3 DNA: TGTGCCAGCAGCTTAGCAGTCGCCAAAAACATTCAGTACTTC. It yields the protein CASSLAVAKNIQYF.

The rearrangement joins TRBV10-3 to TRBJ2-7; D may be TRBD2 (5 bases). CDR1 is ENHRY and CDR2 is SYGVKD in the germline V gene. The CDR3 extends over 13 amino acids. The ends were cut back, 2 bases at V and 6 bases at J, with 11 bases in the middle. The CDR3 is CAISEGRATEQYV. The CDR3 coding sequence is TGTGCCATCAGTGAGGGGCGGGCTACCGAGCAGTACGTC.

The chain couples TRBV6-2 or TRBV6-3 to TRBJ2-5; no clear D. The CDR3 totals 15 residues. The V gene's germline CDR1 is MNHEY and CDR2 SVGEGT. Trimming shortened V by 6 bases and J by 0 bases, and 14 bases separated the two germline ends. The DNA for the CDR3 is TGTGCCAGCAGCCACCATACGACGTACCAAGAGACCCAGTACTTC. The encoded protein is CASSHHTTYQETQYF.

The chain links TRBV6-5 to TRBJ2-2; D possibly uses TRBD1 or TRBD2 (5 bases each). This CDR3 contains 16 residues. V was cut by 2 bases and J by 3 bases, with 13 bases left in between. Germline loops: CDR1 MNHEY, CDR2 SVGAGI. The CDR3 reads CASSYTLGRDTGELFF. CDR3 sequence (DNA): TGTGCCAGCAGTTACACTTTGGGACGGGACACCGGGGAGCTGTTTTTT.

The gene calls are TRBV15 and TRBJ2-2; no clear D. The CDR3 is made up of 15 amino acids. Germline loops: CDR1 LNHNV, CDR2 YYDKDF (reference sequence). V was trimmed by 0 bases and J by 3 bases, leaving 8 bases between them. This CDR3 reads CATSREAAYTGELFF. The CDR3, as DNA: TGTGCCACCAGCAGAGAGGCAGCCTACACCGGGGAGCTGTTTTTT.

The chain has TRBV10-3 and TRBJ1-3; D is undetermined. CDR1 and CDR2 from the germline V gene are ENHRY and SYGVKD. V was shortened by 3 bases and J by 7 bases, with 16 bases between the two germline ends. The CDR3 runs to 15 residues. The CDR3 DNA reads TGTGCCATCAGTGAAATCGTACGCGGTGGGAACACCATATATTTT. Protein sequence: CAISEIVRGGNTIYF.

This clone was observed once. The chain couples TRBV7-2 to TRBJ1-6; 8 nucleotides agree with TRBD1. V gave up 0 bases and J gave up 7 bases; unmatched junction bases: 5. This CDR3 is 16 amino acids long. Looked up from germline, CDR1 is SGHTA and CDR2 is FQGNSA. For the CDR3, the DNA is TGTGCCAGCAGCTTAGCGGGGACAGGTCTAAATTCACCCCTCCACTTT. As protein: CASSLAGTGLNSPLHF.

V gene TRBV7-9 combines with J gene TRBJ1-6; D remains unclear. Germline loops: CDR1 SEHNR, CDR2 FQNEAQ (reference sequence). The CDR3 has 13 residues. V was clipped by 4 bases and J by 7 bases, with 8 bases between them. This CDR3 is CASSSGPNSPLHF. CDR3 bases: TGTGCCAGCAGCTCAGGACCAAATTCACCCCTCCACTTT.